A selection of T cell receptor beta chains follows, all from one sample in a study of cytotoxic CD8 clonotypes in ibrutinib-treated CLL. Only in-frame clones appear in the TCRdb table, and some are missing; sequencing was by immunoSEQ multiplex PCR. The data contain almost 250,000 clones, 70% of them singletons. The starting material was PBMCs, obtained after 24 months of ibrutinib treatment. Every receptor here comes from a human donor with chronic lymphocytic leukemia. CDR3s include the opening cysteine and the closing phenylalanine or tryptophan. D genes are given only for firm matches. A clone size is listed for some rows: how often the clone was seen (once, few, many), or a class if it is expanded.

size	V	J	length	D	CDR3	DNA
.	TRBV2	TRBJ2-7	15	.	CASRKDGAVGVEQYF	TGTGCCAGCAGGAAGGACGGAGCCGTTGGTGTGGAGCAGTACTTC
.	TRBV7-2	TRBJ2-6	16	.	CASTLYSGSGANVLTF	TGTGCCAGCACCCTCTATAGTGGCTCTGGGGCCAACGTCCTGACTTTC
once	TRBV18	TRBJ2-7	16	.	CASSPPTLLSSYEQYF	TGTGCCAGCTCACCTCCGACTCTACTGAGCTCCTACGAGCAGTACTTC
.	TRBV19	TRBJ2-5	15	.	CASSIAGSGQETQYF	TGTGCCAGTAGTATAGCGGGCAGCGGTCAAGAGACCCAGTACTTC
.	TRBV5-4	TRBJ2-6	19	TRBD1	CASSPGTGLITSGANVLTF	TGTGCCAGCAGCCCGGGGACAGGGCTCATCACCTCTGGGGCCAACGTCCTGACTTTC
.	TRBV6-6	TRBJ2-5	12	.	CASSSVQETQYF	TGTGCCAGCAGTTCCGTCCAAGAGACCCAGTACTTC
.	TRBV6-6	TRBJ2-7	14	.	CASSRYSGTYEQYF	TGTGCCAGCAGTCGATATTCGGGCACCTACGAGCAGTACTTC
.	TRBV27	TRBJ1-5	17	TRBD1	CASSAGTGGWSNQPQHF	TGTGCCAGCAGTGCCGGGACAGGGGGTTGGAGCAATCAGCCCCAGCATTTT
.	TRBV19	TRBJ2-1	15	.	CASTVDGSSYNEQFF	TGTGCCAGTACAGTCGACGGTAGCTCCTACAATGAGCAGTTCTTC
many	TRBV4-2	TRBJ2-7	15	TRBD2	CASSQDLAGTYEQYF	TGTGCCAGCAGCCAAGATCTAGCGGGAACCTACGAGCAGTACTTC
.	TRBV27	TRBJ1-4	14	TRBD1	CASGYRGLEEKLFF	TGTGCCAGCGGGTACAGGGGGCTAGAGGAAAAACTGTTTTTT
.	TRBV5-1	TRBJ1-1	14	.	CASSWNRVNTEAFF	TGCGCCAGCAGCTGGAACAGGGTGAACACTGAAGCTTTCTTT
once	TRBV28	TRBJ1-5	14	.	CASSFNLVRQPQHF	TGTGCCAGCAGTTTTAATTTAGTACGTCAGCCCCAGCATTTT
.	TRBV7-9	TRBJ2-5	14	.	CASSLRNSQETQYF	TGTGCCAGCAGCTTAAGGAACAGCCAAGAGACCCAGTACTTC
.	TRBV5-1	TRBJ2-5	16	.	CASSLNPGVDGETQYF	TGCGCCAGCAGCTTGAACCCGGGGGTTGATGGGGAGACCCAGTACTTC
.	TRBV28	TRBJ2-7	14	.	CASSSLAYSYEQYF	TGTGCCAGCAGTTCCCTAGCGTACTCCTACGAGCAGTACTTC
.	TRBV4-2	TRBJ2-2	15	.	CASKPSGEVTGELFF	TGTGCCAGCAAACCCTCCGGAGAGGTCACCGGGGAGCTGTTTTTT
.	TRBV4-1	TRBJ2-1	13	.	CASSQEGDDEQFF	TGCGCCAGCAGCCAAGAAGGGGATGATGAGCAGTTCTTC
.	TRBV9	TRBJ2-5	14	.	CASSVNQNQETQYF	TGTGCCAGCAGCGTTAACCAGAACCAAGAGACCCAGTACTTC
.	TRBV6-5	TRBJ2-5	14	.	CASRSSYPSRAQYF	TGTGCCAGCAGAAGTAGCTATCCCTCAAGGGCCCAGTACTTC
.	TRBV5-1	TRBJ2-7	15	.	CASSLEHPEAYEQYF	TGCGCCAGCAGCTTGGAACACCCCGAAGCCTACGAGCAGTACTTC
.	TRBV28	TRBJ2-7	14	TRBD1	CASSSGQGRNEQYF	TGTGCCAGCAGTTCGGGACAGGGAAGGAACGAGCAGTACTTC
.	TRBV11-2	TRBJ2-3	15	TRBD2	CASSIGGGRSDTQYF	TGTGCCAGCTCCATTGGCGGGGGGCGATCAGATACGCAGTATTTT
.	TRBV2	TRBJ1-5	15	TRBD1	CASSETWTGVQPQHF	TGTGCCAGCAGTGAAACCTGGACAGGGGTCCAGCCCCAGCATTTT
.	TRBV27	TRBJ2-5	11	.	CATLRGETQYF	TGTGCCACCCTGAGGGGAGAGACCCAGTACTTC
once	TRBV5-1	TRBJ2-7	15	.	CASSLEAGQTYEQYF	TGCGCCAGCAGCTTGGAGGCAGGGCAGACCTACGAGCAGTACTTC
.	TRBV7-2	TRBJ2-3	14	.	CASSPWTSTDTQYF	TGTGCCAGCAGCCCTTGGACTAGCACAGATACGCAGTATTTT
.	TRBV11-2	TRBJ2-3	13	.	CASSLDTTDTQYF	TGTGCCAGCAGCTTAGACACCACAGATACGCAGTATTTT
once	TRBV4-1	TRBJ2-7	21	TRBD2	CASSQDVLRTSGRMGTYEQYF	TGCGCCAGCAGCCAAGATGTACTAAGGACTAGCGGGAGGATGGGTACCTACGAGCAGTACTTC